This T cell receptor (beta chain) stems from a study of blood T cell repertoires in COVID-19. At the level of the study: Acute and convalescent COVID-19 samples came from the United States, Italy and Spain.

Measured with immunoSEQ multiplex PCR; TCRdb has only the in-frame clones, and not every one. The sample records a few hundred thousand clones, 89% being singletons. This CDR3 is 13 amino acids long. Per the germline V gene, CDR1 is SGHNT and CDR2 is YENEEA. Deletions cut 4 bases from V and 3 bases from J, with 9 bases between. V usage is TRBV11-3 and J usage is TRBJ1-2, with D possibly being TRBD1 (6 bases). The sequenced sample was peripheral blood. The sequence was collected from a woman aged 40 to 50 who had recovered from COVID-19. CDR3 DNA: TGTGCCAGCAGCTCCACAGGGTACTATGGCTACACCTTC. This codes for CASSSTGYYGYTF.